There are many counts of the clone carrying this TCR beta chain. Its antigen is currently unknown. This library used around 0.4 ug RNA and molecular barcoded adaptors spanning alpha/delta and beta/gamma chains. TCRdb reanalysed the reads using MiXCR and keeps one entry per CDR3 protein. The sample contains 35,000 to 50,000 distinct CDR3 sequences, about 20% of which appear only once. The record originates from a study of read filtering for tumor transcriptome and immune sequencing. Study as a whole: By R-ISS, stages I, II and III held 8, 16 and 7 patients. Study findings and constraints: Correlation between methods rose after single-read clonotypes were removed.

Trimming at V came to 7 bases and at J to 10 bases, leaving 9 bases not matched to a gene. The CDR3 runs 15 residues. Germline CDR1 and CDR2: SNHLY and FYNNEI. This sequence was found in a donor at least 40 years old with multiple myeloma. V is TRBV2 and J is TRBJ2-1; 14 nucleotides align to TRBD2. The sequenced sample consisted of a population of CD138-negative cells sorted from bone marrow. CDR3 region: CASTGGLAGAQEQFF. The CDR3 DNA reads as TGTGCCAGCACCGGGGGACTAGCGGGAGCCCAGGAGCAGTTCTTC.